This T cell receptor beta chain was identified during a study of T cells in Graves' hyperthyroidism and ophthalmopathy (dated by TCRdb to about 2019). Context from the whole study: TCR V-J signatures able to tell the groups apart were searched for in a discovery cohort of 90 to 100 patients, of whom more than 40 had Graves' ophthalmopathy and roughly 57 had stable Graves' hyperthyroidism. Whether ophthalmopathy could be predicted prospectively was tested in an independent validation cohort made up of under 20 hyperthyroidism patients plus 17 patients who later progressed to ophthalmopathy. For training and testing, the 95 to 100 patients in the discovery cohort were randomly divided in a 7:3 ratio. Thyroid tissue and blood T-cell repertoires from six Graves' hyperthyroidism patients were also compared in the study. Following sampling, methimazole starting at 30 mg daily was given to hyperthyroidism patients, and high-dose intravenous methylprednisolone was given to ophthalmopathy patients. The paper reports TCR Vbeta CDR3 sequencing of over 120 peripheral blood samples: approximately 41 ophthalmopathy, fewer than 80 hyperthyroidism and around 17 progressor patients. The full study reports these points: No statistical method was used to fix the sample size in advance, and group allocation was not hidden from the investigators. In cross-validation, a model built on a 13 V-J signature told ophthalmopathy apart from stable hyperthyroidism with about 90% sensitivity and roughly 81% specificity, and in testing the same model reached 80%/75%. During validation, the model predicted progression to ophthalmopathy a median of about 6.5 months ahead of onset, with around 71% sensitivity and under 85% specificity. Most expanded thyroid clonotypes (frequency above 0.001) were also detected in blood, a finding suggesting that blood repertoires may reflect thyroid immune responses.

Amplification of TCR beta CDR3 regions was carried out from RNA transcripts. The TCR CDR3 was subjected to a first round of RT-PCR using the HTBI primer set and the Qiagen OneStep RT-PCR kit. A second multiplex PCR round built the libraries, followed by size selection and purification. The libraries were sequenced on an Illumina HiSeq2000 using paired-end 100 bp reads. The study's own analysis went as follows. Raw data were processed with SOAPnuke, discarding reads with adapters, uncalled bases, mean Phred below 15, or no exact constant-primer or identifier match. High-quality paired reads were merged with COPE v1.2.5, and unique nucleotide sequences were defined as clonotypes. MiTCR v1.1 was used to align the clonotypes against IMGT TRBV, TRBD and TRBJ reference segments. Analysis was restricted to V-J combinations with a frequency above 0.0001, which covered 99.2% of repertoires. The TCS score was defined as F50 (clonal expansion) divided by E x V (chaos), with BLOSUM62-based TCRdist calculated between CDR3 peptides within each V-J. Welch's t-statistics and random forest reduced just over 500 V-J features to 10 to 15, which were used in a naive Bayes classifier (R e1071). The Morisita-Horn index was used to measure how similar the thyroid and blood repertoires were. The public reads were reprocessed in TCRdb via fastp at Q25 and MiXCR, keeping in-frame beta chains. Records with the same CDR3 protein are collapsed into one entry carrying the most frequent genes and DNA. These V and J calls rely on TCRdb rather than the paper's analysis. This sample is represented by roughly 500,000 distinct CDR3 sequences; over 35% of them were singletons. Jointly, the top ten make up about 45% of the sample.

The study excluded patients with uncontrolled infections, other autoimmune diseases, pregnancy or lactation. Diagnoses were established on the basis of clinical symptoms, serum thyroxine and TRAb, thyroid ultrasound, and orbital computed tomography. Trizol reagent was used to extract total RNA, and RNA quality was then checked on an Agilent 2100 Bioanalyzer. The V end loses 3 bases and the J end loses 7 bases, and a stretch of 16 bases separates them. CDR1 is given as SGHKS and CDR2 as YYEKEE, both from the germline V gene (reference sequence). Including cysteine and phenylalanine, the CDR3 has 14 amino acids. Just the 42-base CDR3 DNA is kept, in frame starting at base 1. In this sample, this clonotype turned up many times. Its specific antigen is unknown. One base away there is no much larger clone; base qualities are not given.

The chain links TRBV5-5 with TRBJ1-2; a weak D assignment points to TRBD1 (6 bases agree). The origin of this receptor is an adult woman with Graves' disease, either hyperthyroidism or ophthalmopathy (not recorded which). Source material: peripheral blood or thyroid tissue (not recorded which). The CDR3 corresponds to CASSSQWDTSGYTF. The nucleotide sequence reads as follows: TGTGCCAGCAGCTCCCAATGGGACACATCTGGCTACACCTTC.